The 21 T cell receptor beta chains below come from one sample, sequenced in a study of T cell responses to AZD1222 COVID-19 vaccine. Measured with immunoSEQ multiplex PCR; TCRdb has only the in-frame clones, and not every one. The table has 130,000 or so clones, about 93% seen once. The sample was peripheral blood, taken on day 0 of AZD1222 vaccination. The receptors originated from an adult in good health.

Only one count was recorded for this clone. This chain links TRBV6-1 with TRBJ1-4, with 9 bases that match TRBD1. V was clipped by 1 base and J by 4 bases; unmatched bases: 1. CDR1 MNHNS and CDR2 SASEGT come from the germline V gene. This CDR3 is 15 amino acids long. CDR3 region: CASSEGDRDNEKLFF. The CDR3 DNA sequence: TGTGCCAGCAGTGAAGGGGACAGGGATAATGAAAAACTGTTTTTT.

The chain joins TRBV13 to TRBJ1-3, with D unresolved. Germline V gene sequence: CDR1 PRHDT, CDR2 FYEKMQ (reference sequence). V was pared by 1 base and J by 4 bases, with 14 bases between. The length of the CDR3 is 16 residues. The CDR3 protein is CASSLDAMGYGNTIYF. The CDR3 coding sequence is TGTGCCAGCAGCTTAGATGCGATGGGGTACGGAAACACCATATATTTT.

The J gene is TRBJ1-5, the V gene TRBV5-6; a weak D match, TRBD1 (6 bases). The germline gives CDR1 SGHDT, CDR2 YYEEEE. The CDR3 length is 13 residues. V lost 0 bases and J lost 6, with 7 bases in between. The CDR3, as DNA: TGTGCCAGCAGCTTGGAGGGGGGTCAGCCCCAGCATTTT. Amino acids: CASSLEGGQPQHF.

This sequence joins TRBV6-5 and TRBJ2-5; a weak D match, TRBD2 (5 bases). CDR1 is MNHEY and CDR2 is SVGAGI in the germline V gene. Between the trimmed V and J ends, which lost 8 bases and 5 bases, there was a span of 12 bases. The CDR3 loop spans 12 amino acids. Here the CDR3 DNA reads TGTGCCAGCCAGACGGGCGGGGAGACCCAGTACTTC. Protein: CASQTGGETQYF.

This sequence joins TRBV5-8 and TRBJ1-5, with D unresolved. The germline gives CDR1 SGHTS, CDR2 YDEGEE. V lost 4 bases and J 0 bases, leaving 8 bases between the germline ends. This CDR3 region has 14 residues. The DNA for the CDR3 is TGTGCCAGCAGCCTACACGATAGCAATCAGCCCCAGCATTTT. It translates to CASSLHDSNQPQHF. Drawing the rest from reference TRBV5-8 and TRBJ1-5, the complete variable domain is EAGVTQSPTHLIKTRGQQATLRCSPISGHTSVYWYQQALGLGLQFLLWYDEGEERNRGNFPPRFSGRQFPNYSSELNVNALELEDSALYLCASSLHDSNQPQHFGDGTRLSIL.

This chain connects TRBV29-1 to TRBJ1-1; D call uncertain. The CDR3 sequence is 11 residues long. The V gene lost 8 bases and the J gene lost 4 bases, with 11 bases spanning the gap. Germline V gene sequence: CDR1 SQVTM, CDR2 ANQGSEA. As DNA, the CDR3 is TGCAGCATGGGCGGGAGCACTGAAGCTTTCTTT. It codes for CSMGGSTEAFF.

This chain links TRBV14 with TRBJ1-2; TRBD1 is a possible D gene (5 bases). Between the trimmed V and J ends, which lost 1 base and 2 bases, there was a span of 14 bases. Germline-derived CDR1 and CDR2 are SGHDN and FVKESK. The CDR3 is made up of 16 amino acids. This CDR3 is CASSQGPRAGNYGYTF. The DNA for the CDR3 is TGTGCCAGCAGCCAAGGGCCAAGGGCAGGGAACTATGGCTACACCTTC.

The chain joins TRBV21-1 to TRBJ2-1; the D segment call TRBD2 is taken from the table without a DNA check. TRBV21-1 is recorded as a pseudogene. The CDR3 consists of 16 residues. The CDR3 region has the DNA TGTGCCAGCAGCCCGCCCCCGGGACTAGTAGTCCATGAGCAGTTCTTC. Its translation is CASSPPPGLVVHEQFF.

The rearrangement uses TRBV30 and TRBJ1-1, with D unresolved. The CDR3 is 12 amino acids. Deletions cut 4 bases from V and 1 base from J, with 7 bases between. Per the germline V gene, CDR1 is GTSNPN and CDR2 is SVGIG (reference sequence). The DNA for the CDR3 is TGTGCCTGGACCCCCGGGAACACTGAAGCTTTCTTT. Protein product: CAWTPGNTEAFF.

V and J are TRBV15 and TRBJ1-4; D uncertain. The germline V gene has CDR1 LNHNV and CDR2 YYDKDF (reference sequence). Trimming removed 0 bases at V and 2 bases at J, with 13 bases between. The CDR3 consists of 17 residues. The CDR3 loop reads CATSRELAAVTNEKLFF. In DNA, the CDR3 is TGTGCCACCAGCAGAGAGTTGGCGGCGGTGACTAATGAAAAACTGTTTTTT.

The chain couples TRBV6-2 or TRBV6-3 to TRBJ2-7; 8 positions agree with TRBD1. V trimming: 0 bases; J trimming: 2 bases; junction bases outside the gene matches: 3. Germline-derived CDR1 and CDR2 are MNHEY and SVGEGT. The CDR3 has 15 residues. CDR3 loop: CASSYSTGVTYEQYF. In DNA, the CDR3 is TGTGCCAGCAGTTACTCGACAGGGGTAACCTACGAGCAGTACTTC.

The chain is built from TRBV7-2 and TRBJ1-5; no clear D gene. Trimming removed 5 bases from V and 4 bases from J, with 6 bases in between. This CDR3 is 12 amino acids long. CDR1 and CDR2 from the germline V gene are SGHTA and FQGNSA. CDR3 amino acids: CASSPPNQPQHF. Written as DNA, the CDR3 is TGTGCCAGCAGCCCCCCAAATCAGCCCCAGCATTTT.

This chain connects TRBV9 to TRBJ2-3, with D perhaps TRBD2 (6 bases). V lost 4 bases and J 1 base, leaving 10 bases between the germline ends. The CDR3 covers 14 residues. Germline-derived CDR1 and CDR2 are SGDLS and YYNGEE. The CDR3 loop is CASSPRGGTDTQYF. Written as DNA, the CDR3 is TGTGCCAGCAGCCCCCGCGGGGGCACAGATACGCAGTATTTT.

V usage is TRBV9 and J usage is TRBJ2-5, with 11 positions matching TRBD1. CDR1 and CDR2 (germline): SGDLS, YYNGEE. This CDR3 spans 16 amino acids. Trimming cost V 4 bases and J 5 bases; bases outside gene matches: 10. The CDR3 loop is CASSPSGTGGFETQYF. The CDR3 region has the DNA TGTGCCAGCAGCCCTTCCGGGACAGGGGGATTTGAGACCCAGTACTTC.

This rearrangement joins TRBV30 to TRBJ1-5; tentative D call: TRBD1 (5 bases). The CDR3 consists of 15 residues. Trimming took off 0 bases at V and 2 bases at J, with 11 bases between the two ends. From germline, CDR1 is GTSNPN and CDR2 SVGIG (reference sequence). This CDR3 reads CAWSVGTGGNQPQHF. The CDR3 DNA reads TGTGCCTGGAGTGTCGGGACGGGAGGCAATCAGCCCCAGCATTTT.

The chain joins TRBV7-2 to TRBJ2-1, with 9 bases that match TRBD1. This CDR3 has 16 residues. Germline loops: CDR1 SGHTA, CDR2 FQGNSA. J was trimmed by 5 bases and V by 4 bases; bases with no gene match: 9. This CDR3 is CASSSSGQGLHNEQFF. In nucleotides, the CDR3 is TGTGCCAGCAGCTCCTCGGGACAGGGACTTCACAATGAGCAGTTCTTC.

The chain links TRBV2 to TRBJ1-6; D remains unclear. CDR1 and CDR2 (germline): SNHLY, FYNNEI. CDR3 length: 14 residues. Trimming shortened V by 3 bases and J by 6 bases, and 9 bases separated the two germline ends. This CDR3 is CASSESQLNSPLHF. The CDR3 bases are TGTGCCAGCAGTGAGTCGCAGCTTAATTCACCCCTCCACTTT.

The chain employs TRBV5-3 and TRBJ1-6, with a weak D call TRBD1 (5 bases). TRBV5-3 is an open reading frame, and its role is uncertain. CDR3 length: 13 residues. V shed 6 bases and J shed 14 bases, with 18 bases lying between them. The CDR3 DNA sequence: TGTGCCAGAAAACCGACAGTGTTCCACACCCTCCACTTT. It translates to CARKPTVFHTLHF.

CDR3: CASSDPPDSYYEQYF. As DNA, the CDR3 is TGTGCCAGCAGTGATCCCCCGGACAGCTACTACGAGCAGTACTTC. The V and J genes are TRBV6-1 and TRBJ2-7; a possible D gene is TRBD1 (6 bases). V was cut by 3 bases and J by 3 bases, with 15 bases left in between. Germline V gene lookup returns CDR1 MNHNS and CDR2 SASEGT. The CDR3 contains 15 residues.

The rearrangement joins TRBV7-9 to TRBJ2-3, with D tentatively TRBD2 (5 bases). The CDR3 length is 16 residues. Germline V gene lookup returns CDR1 SEHNR and CDR2 FQNEAQ (reference sequence). Trimming removed 5 bases from V and 0 bases from J, with 15 bases in between. CDR3 protein: CASSPRTAPSTDTQYF. CDR3 DNA: TGTGCCAGCAGCCCCCGGACTGCCCCTAGCACAGATACGCAGTATTTT.

The rearrangement links TRBV7-2 to TRBJ1-6; 7 positions agree with TRBD1. The CDR3 has 13 residues. Trimming removed 5 bases from V and 8 bases from J; junction bases left unmatched: 3. Germline V gives CDR1 SGHTA, CDR2 FQGNSA. The CDR3 bases are TGTGCCAGCAGCGTGACAGGGCATTCACCCCTCCACTTT. Its protein is CASSVTGHSPLHF. Full variable domain (rest looked up from reference TRBV7-2 and TRBJ1-6): GAGVSQSPSNKVTEKGKDVELRCDPISGHTALYWYRQSLGQGLEFLIYFQGNSAPDKSGLPSDRFSAERTGGSVSTLTIQRTQQEDSAVYLCASSVTGHSPLHFGNGTRLTVT.